Here is one T cell receptor beta chain with its context. Its antigen has not been determined. Base qualities are missing; no much larger clone stands one base away. The data originate from a study of OX40 agonist ivuxolimab in advanced cancers. Study-level background: The costimulatory receptor OX40 (CD134) was targeted by ivuxolimab, a fully human IgG2 agonistic monoclonal antibody. Intravenous ivuxolimab was administered to patients every 2 weeks at six dose levels: 0.01, 0.1, 0.3, 1.5, 3 and 10 mg/kg. Of the approximately 50 dose-escalation patients, hepatocellular carcinoma was present in about 20, melanoma in roughly 15, renal cell carcinoma in 9 and head and neck cancer in 9. The dose-escalation cohort was roughly 83% male with a mean age of approximately 60 years, ranging from about 20 to 85. Patients were allowed to have had prior anti-PD-1, anti-PD-L1 or anti-CTLA-4 therapy, and 40% to 45% of the dose-escalation patients had previously received checkpoint inhibitors. Partial responses occurred in three dose-escalation patients, of whom one had hepatocellular carcinoma and two had cutaneous melanoma. The purpose of peripheral TCRbeta sequencing was to test whether ivuxolimab changed TCR sequence diversity and led to clonal T-cell expansion. The paper describes the monotherapy dose-escalation part (N ≈ 49 patients) of the phase I trial of ivuxolimab. Broader findings and caveats from the paper: After ivuxolimab, more expanded clones were found on average in CD8+ T cells than in CD4+ T cells. Low levels of normalized T-cell clonal expansion were also seen in some nonresponding patients. Which antigens the clonally expanded peripheral T cells were specific for was not determined. At doses from 0.1 to 3.0 mg/kg, clonal expansion was seen in both CD4+ and CD8+ blood T cells between baseline and week 6. In the 0.1-3.0 mg/kg groups, partial responders had among the lowest normalized peripheral clonal expansion, particularly in CD8+ T cells.

Genomic DNA was isolated from the sorted cells so that the TCRbeta CDR3 region could be sequenced. TCRbeta CDR3 regions were sequenced using the immunoSEQ Assay. TCRdb mirrors the immuneACCESS table, restricted to in-frame sequences. Some clones are absent from its copies; in checked studies, under half trace to an unresolved V gene, and the reason for the others is unknown. The sample profile shows about 80,000 clones; about 92% of them were found once. The ten most abundant clones make up about 0.2% of the sample. The trial excluded patients who had a history of autoimmune disease or who were on systemic immunosuppression. Peripheral blood for TCR sequencing was drawn from every dose cohort at baseline, at cycle 4 day 1 and at cycle 7 day 1. The samples were drawn from a first-in-human, open-label, multicenter phase I dose-escalation trial of ivuxolimab. Adults with locally advanced or metastatic melanoma, renal cell carcinoma, hepatocellular carcinoma or head and neck squamous cell carcinoma were enrolled in the trial. Before TCR sequencing, CD4+ and CD8+ T cells were separately sorted from peripheral blood.

At the junction V is shortened by 5 bases and J by 3 bases, with 21 bases in between. The CDR3 runs 17 residues from the cysteine to the phenylalanine. Only CDR3 DNA is held: 51 bases, read in frame from base 1. CDR1 and CDR2 were assigned from the germline V gene (reference sequence) as SEHNR and FQNEAQ. This material consisted of CD4+ or CD8+ T cells sorted from blood, taken in a trial of the OX40 agonist ivuxolimab. The receptor comes from an adult with an advanced solid tumor such as melanoma, head and neck, liver or kidney cancer. This chain is built from TRBV7-9 and TRBJ2-3, with no reliable assignment of the D segment. The DNA sequence is as follows: TGTGCCAGCAGCCGAGCAGGTTGGGGAAGGAAGACAGATACGCAGTATTTT. This sequence encodes CASSRAGWGRKTDTQYF.